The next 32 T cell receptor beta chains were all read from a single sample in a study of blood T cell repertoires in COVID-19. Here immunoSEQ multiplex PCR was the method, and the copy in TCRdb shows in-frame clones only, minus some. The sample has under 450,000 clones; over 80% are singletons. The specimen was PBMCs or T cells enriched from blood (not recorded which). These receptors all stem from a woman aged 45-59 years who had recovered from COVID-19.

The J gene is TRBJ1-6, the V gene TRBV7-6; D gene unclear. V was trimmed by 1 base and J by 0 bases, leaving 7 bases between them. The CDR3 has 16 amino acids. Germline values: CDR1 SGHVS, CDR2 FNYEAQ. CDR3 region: CASSLGPNSYNSPLHF. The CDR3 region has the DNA TGTGCCAGCAGCTTAGGTCCAAACTCCTATAATTCACCCCTCCACTTT.

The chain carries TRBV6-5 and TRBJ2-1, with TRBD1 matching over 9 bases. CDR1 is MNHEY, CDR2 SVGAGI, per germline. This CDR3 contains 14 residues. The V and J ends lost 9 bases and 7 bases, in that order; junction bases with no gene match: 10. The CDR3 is CASGVGTGRNEQFF. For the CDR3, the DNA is TGTGCCAGTGGGGTCGGGACAGGGCGAAATGAGCAGTTCTTC.

Here the CDR3 DNA reads TGTGCCAGCAGCGCGGCAGGAGGGGGCTTTAATGAAAAACTGTTTTTT. Translation: CASSAAGGGFNEKLFF. J is TRBJ1-4 and V is TRBV9, with 7 bases identical to TRBD1. CDR1 SGDLS and CDR2 YYNGEE come from the germline V gene. J lost 4 bases, V lost 3 bases, and 9 bases had no gene match. There are 16 residues in the CDR3.

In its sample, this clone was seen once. The CDR3 loop is CASSQDEGARYNEQFF. DNA of the CDR3: TGCGCCAGCAGCCAAGATGAGGGGGCTAGATACAATGAGCAGTTCTTC. The genes are TRBV4-3 and TRBJ2-1; 7 nucleotides agree with TRBD1. Germline values: CDR1 LGHNA, CDR2 YSLEER. CDR3 size: 16 residues. J gave up 4 bases and V 0 bases, and 6 bases lay outside the gene matches.

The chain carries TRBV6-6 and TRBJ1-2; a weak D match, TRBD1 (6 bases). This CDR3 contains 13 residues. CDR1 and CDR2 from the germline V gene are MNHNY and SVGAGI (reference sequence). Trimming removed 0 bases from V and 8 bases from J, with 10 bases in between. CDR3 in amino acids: CASSYSDSLGYTF. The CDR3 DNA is TGTGCCAGCAGTTACTCGGACAGCCTAGGCTACACCTTC.

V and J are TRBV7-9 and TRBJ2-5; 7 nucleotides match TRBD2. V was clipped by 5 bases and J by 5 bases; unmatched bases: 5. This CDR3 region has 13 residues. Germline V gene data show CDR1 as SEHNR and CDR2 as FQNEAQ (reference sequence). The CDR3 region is CASSGDYRETQYF. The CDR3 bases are TGTGCCAGCAGCGGGGACTACCGGGAGACCCAGTACTTC.

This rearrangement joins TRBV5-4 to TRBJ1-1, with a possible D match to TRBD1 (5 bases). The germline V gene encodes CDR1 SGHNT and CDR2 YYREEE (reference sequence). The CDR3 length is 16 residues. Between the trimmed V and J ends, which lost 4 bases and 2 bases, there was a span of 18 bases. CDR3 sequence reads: CASSPRGGHLNTEAFF. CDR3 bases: TGTGCCAGCAGCCCCCGGGGGGGTCATCTTAACACTGAAGCTTTCTTT.

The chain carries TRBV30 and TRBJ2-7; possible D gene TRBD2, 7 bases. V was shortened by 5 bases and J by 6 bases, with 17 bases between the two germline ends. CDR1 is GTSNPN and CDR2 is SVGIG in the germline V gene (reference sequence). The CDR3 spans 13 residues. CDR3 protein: CAWLFTGGSEQYF. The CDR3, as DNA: TGTGCCTGGCTGTTTACGGGGGGCTCCGAGCAGTACTTC.

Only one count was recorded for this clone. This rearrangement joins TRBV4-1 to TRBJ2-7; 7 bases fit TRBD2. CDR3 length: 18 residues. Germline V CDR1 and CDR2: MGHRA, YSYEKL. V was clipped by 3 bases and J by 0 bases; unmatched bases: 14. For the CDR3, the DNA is TGCGCCAGCAGCCAGTTGAATTTGTTGGGAGGGCCCTCCTACGAGCAGTACTTC. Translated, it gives CASSQLNLLGGPSYEQYF.

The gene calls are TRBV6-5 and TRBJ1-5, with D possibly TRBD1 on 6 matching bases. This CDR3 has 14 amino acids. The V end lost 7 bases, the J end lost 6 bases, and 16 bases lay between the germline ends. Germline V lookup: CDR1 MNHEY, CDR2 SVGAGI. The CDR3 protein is CASTHRRGGQPQHF. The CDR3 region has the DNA TGTGCCAGCACCCACCGCAGGGGCGGTCAGCCCCAGCATTTT.

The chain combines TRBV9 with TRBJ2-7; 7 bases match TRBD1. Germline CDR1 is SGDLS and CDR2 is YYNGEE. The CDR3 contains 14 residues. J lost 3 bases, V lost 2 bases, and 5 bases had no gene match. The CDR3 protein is CASSVGQANYEQYF. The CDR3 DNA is TGTGCCAGCAGCGTTGGACAGGCGAACTACGAGCAGTACTTC.

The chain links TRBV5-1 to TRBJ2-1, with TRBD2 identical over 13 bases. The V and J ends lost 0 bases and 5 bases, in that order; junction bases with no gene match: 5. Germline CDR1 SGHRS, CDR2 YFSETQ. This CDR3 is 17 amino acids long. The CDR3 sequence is CASSLARTSGRDNEQFF. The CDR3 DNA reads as TGCGCCAGCAGCTTGGCCCGGACTAGCGGGAGAGACAATGAGCAGTTCTTC.

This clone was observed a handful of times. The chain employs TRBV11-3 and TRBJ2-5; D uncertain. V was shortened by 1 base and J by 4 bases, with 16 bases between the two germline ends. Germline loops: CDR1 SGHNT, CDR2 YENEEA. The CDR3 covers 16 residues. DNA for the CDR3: TGTGCCAGCAGCTTAGGGCCAAGCGTTGGTGTAGAGACCCAGTACTTC. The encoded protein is CASSLGPSVGVETQYF. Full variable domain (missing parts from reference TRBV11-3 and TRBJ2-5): EAGVVQSPRYKIIEKKQPVAFWCNPISGHNTLYWYLQNLGQGPELLIRYENEEAVDDSQLPKDRFSAERLKGVDSTLKIQPAELGDSAVYLCASSLGPSVGVETQYFGPGTRLLVL.

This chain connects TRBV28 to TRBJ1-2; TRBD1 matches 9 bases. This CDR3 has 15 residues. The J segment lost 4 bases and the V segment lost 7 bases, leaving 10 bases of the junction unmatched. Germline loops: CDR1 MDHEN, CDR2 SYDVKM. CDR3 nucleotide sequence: TGTGCCAGCAAAAGCGGACAGGGGACGCCCTATGGCTACACCTTC. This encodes CASKSGQGTPYGYTF.

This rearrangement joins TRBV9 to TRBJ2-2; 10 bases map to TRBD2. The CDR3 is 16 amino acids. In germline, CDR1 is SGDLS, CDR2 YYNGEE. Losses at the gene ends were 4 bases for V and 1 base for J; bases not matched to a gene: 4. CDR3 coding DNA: TGTGCCAGCAGCATCCGACTAGCGGGGAACACCGGGGAGCTGTTTTTT. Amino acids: CASSIRLAGNTGELFF.

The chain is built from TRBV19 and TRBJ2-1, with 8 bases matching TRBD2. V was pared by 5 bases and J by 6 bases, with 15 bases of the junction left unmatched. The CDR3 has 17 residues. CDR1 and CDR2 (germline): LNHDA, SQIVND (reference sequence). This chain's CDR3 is CASSPFGGGRNFNEQFF. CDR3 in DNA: TGTGCCAGTAGTCCCTTCGGGGGGGGTCGTAACTTCAATGAGCAGTTCTTC.

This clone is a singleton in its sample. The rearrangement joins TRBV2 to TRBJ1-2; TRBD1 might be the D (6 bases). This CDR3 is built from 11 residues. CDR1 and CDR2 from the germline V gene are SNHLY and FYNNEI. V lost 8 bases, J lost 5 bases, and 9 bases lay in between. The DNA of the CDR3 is TGTGCCAGCCACAGGGTGTATGGCTACACCTTC. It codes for CASHRVYGYTF.

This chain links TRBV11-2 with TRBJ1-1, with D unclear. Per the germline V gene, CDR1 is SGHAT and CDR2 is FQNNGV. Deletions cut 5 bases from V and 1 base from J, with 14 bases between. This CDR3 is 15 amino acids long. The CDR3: CASSREAGANTEAFF. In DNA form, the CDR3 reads TGTGCCAGCAGCCGGGAGGCAGGCGCGAACACTGAAGCTTTCTTT.

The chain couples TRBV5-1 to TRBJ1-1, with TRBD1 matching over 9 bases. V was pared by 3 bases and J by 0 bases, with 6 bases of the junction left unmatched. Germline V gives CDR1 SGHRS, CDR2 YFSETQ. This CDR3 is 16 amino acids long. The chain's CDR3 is CASSSGQGGMNTEAFF. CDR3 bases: TGCGCCAGCAGCTCGGGACAGGGAGGCATGAACACTGAAGCTTTCTTT.

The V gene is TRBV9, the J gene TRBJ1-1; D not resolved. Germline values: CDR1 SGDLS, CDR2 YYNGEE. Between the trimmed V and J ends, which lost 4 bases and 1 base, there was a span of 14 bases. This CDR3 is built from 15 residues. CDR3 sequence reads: CASSPRTGSNTEAFF. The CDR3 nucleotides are TGTGCCAGCAGCCCCCGCACGGGGTCGAACACTGAAGCTTTCTTT.

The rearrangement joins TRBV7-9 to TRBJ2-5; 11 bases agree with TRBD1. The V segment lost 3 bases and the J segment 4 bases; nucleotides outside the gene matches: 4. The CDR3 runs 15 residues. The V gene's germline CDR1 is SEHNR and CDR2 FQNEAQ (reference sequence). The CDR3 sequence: CASSFGQGASETQYF. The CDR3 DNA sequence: TGTGCCAGCAGCTTCGGACAGGGGGCATCAGAGACCCAGTACTTC.

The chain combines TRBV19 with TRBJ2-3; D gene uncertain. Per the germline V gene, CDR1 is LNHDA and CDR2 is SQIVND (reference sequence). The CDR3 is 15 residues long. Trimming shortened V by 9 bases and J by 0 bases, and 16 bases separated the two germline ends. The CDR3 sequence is CASHNADTSTDTQYF. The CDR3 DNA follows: TGTGCCAGCCACAATGCGGATACTAGCACAGATACGCAGTATTTT.

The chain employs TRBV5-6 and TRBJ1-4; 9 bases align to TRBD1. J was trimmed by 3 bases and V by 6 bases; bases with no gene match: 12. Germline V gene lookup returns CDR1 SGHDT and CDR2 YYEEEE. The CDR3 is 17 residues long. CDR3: CASTPGQGSWSNEKLFF. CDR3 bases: TGTGCCAGCACCCCCGGACAGGGGAGTTGGTCTAATGAAAAACTGTTTTTT.

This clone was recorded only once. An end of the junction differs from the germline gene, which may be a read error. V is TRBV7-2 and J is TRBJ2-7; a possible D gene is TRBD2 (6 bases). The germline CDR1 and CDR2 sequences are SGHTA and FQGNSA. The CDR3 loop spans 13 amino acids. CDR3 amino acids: CASSLAERVPSGF. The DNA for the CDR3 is TGTGCCAGCAGCTTAGCGGAGCGGGTTCCCTCGGGCTTC.

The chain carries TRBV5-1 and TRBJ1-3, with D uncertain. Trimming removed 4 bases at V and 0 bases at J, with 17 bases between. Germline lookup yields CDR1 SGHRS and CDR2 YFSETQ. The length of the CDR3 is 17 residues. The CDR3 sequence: CASSTDTRPSSGNTIYF. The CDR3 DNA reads TGCGCCAGCAGCACCGACACGCGCCCTTCCTCTGGAAACACCATATATTTT.

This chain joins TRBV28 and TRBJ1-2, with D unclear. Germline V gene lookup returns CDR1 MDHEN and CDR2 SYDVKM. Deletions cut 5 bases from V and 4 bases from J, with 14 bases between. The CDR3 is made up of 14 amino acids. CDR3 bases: TGTGCCAGCAGTGCCCCAGGAGGCGGCTATGGCTACACCTTC. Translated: CASSAPGGGYGYTF.

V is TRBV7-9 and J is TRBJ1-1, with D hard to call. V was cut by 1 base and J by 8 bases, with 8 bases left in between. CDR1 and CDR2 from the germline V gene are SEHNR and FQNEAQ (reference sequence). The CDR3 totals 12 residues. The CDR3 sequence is CASSLERFEAFF. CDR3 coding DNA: TGTGCCAGCAGCTTAGAGCGGTTCGAAGCTTTCTTT.

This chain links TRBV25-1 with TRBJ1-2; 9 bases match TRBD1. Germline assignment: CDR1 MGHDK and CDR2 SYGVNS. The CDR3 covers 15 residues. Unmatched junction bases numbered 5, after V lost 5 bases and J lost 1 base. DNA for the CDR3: TGTGCCAGCAGTTCCTGGACAGGGGTTAACTATGGCTACACCTTC. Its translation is CASSSWTGVNYGYTF.

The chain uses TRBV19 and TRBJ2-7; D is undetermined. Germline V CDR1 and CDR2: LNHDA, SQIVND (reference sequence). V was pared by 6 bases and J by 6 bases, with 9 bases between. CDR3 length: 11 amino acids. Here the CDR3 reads CASRSRTEQYF. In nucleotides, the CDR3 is TGTGCCAGTAGATCTAGAACCGAGCAGTACTTC.

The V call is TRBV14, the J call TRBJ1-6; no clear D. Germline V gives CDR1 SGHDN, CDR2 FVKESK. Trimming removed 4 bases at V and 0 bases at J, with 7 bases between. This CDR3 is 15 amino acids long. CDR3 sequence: CASSLSGSYNSPLHF. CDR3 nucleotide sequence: TGTGCCAGCAGCCTCAGTGGCTCCTATAATTCACCCCTCCACTTT.

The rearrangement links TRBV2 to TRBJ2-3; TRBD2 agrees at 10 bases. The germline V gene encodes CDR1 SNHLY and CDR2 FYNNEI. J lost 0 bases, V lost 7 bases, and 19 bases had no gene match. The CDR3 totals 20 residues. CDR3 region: CASTQRVASGSGVSTDTQYF. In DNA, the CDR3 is TGTGCCAGCACCCAAAGGGTTGCTAGCGGGAGTGGAGTGAGCACAGATACGCAGTATTTT. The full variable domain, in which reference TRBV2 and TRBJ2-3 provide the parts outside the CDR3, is EPEVTQTPSHQVTQMGQEVILRCVPISNHLYFYWYRQILGQKVEFLVSFYNNEISEKSEIFDDQFSVERPDGSNFTLKIRSTKLEDSAMYFCASTQRVASGSGVSTDTQYFGPGTRLTVL.

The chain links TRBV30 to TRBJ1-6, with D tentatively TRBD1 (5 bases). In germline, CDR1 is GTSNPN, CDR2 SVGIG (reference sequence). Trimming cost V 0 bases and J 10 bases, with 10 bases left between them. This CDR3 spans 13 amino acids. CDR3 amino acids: CAWSVQGMSPLHF. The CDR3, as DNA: TGTGCCTGGAGTGTTCAGGGAATGTCACCCCTCCACTTT.